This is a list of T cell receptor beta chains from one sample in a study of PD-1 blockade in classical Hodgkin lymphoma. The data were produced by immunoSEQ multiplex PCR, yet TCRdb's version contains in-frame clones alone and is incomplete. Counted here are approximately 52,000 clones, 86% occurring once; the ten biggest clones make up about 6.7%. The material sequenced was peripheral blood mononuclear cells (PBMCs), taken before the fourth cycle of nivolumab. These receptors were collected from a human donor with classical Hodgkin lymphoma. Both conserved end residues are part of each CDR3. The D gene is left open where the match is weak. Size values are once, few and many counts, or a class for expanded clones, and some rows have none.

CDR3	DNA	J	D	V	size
CASRNGGEETQYF	TGTGCCAGTCGCAACGGGGGGGAAGAGACCCAGTACTTC	TRBJ2-5	TRBD2	TRBV6-5	.
CASSRLVRSSYEQYF	TGTGCCAGCAGCCGGCTCGTACGCTCCTCCTACGAGCAGTACTTC	TRBJ2-7	.	TRBV28	medium-sized
CASSSGTSGGTGELFF	TGTGCCAGCAGCTCCGGGACTAGCGGGGGGACCGGGGAGCTGTTTTTT	TRBJ2-2	TRBD2	TRBV13	.
CSVARISGEQYF	TGCAGCGTTGCCAGGATTTCGGGAGAGCAGTACTTC	TRBJ2-7	.	TRBV29-1	.
CASSLAFAEAFF	TGTGCCAGCAGCTTAGCCTTTGCTGAAGCTTTCTTT	TRBJ1-1	.	TRBV7-9	.
CASSESFSRENGETQYF	TGTGCCAGCAGTGAATCTTTCTCCAGGGAGAATGGAGAGACCCAGTACTTC	TRBJ2-5	.	TRBV25-1	few
CASSPGTVGNTIYF	TGTGCCAGCAGCCCCGGGACAGTGGGAAACACCATATATTTT	TRBJ1-3	TRBD1	TRBV13	.
CASSYGGALQFF	TGTGCCAGCAGTTATGGCGGGGCCCTCCAGTTCTTC	TRBJ2-1	.	TRBV27	.
CSVRTGTNEKLFF	TGCAGCGTGAGGACAGGGACTAATGAAAAACTGTTTTTT	TRBJ1-4	TRBD1	TRBV29-1	.
CASTDSGEQYF	TGTGCCAGCACCGATAGTGGGGAGCAGTACTTC	TRBJ2-7	.	TRBV6-1	.
CASSLSEYNEQFF	TGTGCCAGCAGTTTATCAGAATACAATGAGCAGTTCTTC	TRBJ2-1	.	TRBV27	.
CSVTPSGFTEAFF	TGCAGCGTTACCCCCTCCGGGTTCACTGAAGCTTTCTTT	TRBJ1-1	.	TRBV29-1	few
CASSLYRASTDTQYF	TGTGCCAGCAGTTTATACAGGGCAAGCACAGATACGCAGTATTTT	TRBJ2-3	.	TRBV27	.
CASSQDEASSYNEQFF	TGTGCCAGCAGCCAAGACGAGGCCTCCTCCTACAATGAGCAGTTCTTC	TRBJ2-1	.	TRBV4-2	.
CASSPRGGSSYNEQFF	TGTGCCAGTAGCCCCCGGGGAGGGTCCAGCTACAATGAGCAGTTCTTC	TRBJ2-1	TRBD2	TRBV19	.
CASSHPFAGGLNEQFF	TGTGCCAGCAGCCACCCCTTTGCGGGAGGGCTCAATGAGCAGTTCTTC	TRBJ2-1	TRBD2	TRBV5-4	.
CASSVVSGGAKYTQYF	TGTGCCAGCAGCGTAGTGAGCGGGGGGGCCAAATATACGCAGTATTTT	TRBJ2-3	TRBD2	TRBV9	.
CASSLTPEGSYEQYF	TGTGCCAGCAGCCTCACCCCCGAGGGGTCCTACGAGCAGTACTTC	TRBJ2-7	.	TRBV14	once
CASSLQNQGAGEKLFF	TGCGCCAGCAGCTTGCAAAACCAGGGGGCGGGTGAAAAACTGTTTTTT	TRBJ1-4	TRBD1	TRBV5-1	few
CSVGIASEQFF	TGCAGCGTGGGGATAGCCAGTGAGCAGTTCTTC	TRBJ2-1	.	TRBV29-1	.
CASSQDRSPLYEQYF	TGTGCCAGCAGCCAAGATCGGTCCCCGCTCTACGAGCAGTACTTC	TRBJ2-7	.	TRBV4-2	.
CASSPRQGSSYEQYF	TGTGCCAGCAGCCCACGACAGGGAAGCTCCTACGAGCAGTACTTC	TRBJ2-7	TRBD1	TRBV7-2	.
CASSDSNQPQHF	TGTGCCAGCAGTGATAGCAATCAGCCCCAGCATTTT	TRBJ1-5	.	TRBV6-5	.
CASRPTNRVGRSYEQYF	TGCGCCAGCAGACCGACAAACAGGGTTGGACGCTCCTACGAGCAGTACTTC	TRBJ2-7	.	TRBV10-1	.
CASSLVAGLSSYNEQFF	TGTGCCAGCAGTTTAGTAGCGGGACTTTCCTCCTACAATGAGCAGTTCTTC	TRBJ2-1	TRBD2	TRBV28	.
CATEDGTYEQYF	TGTGCCACGGAGGACGGAACCTACGAGCAGTACTTC	TRBJ2-7	.	TRBV6-6	few
CASSAVGVETQYF	TGCGCCAGCAGCGCCGTAGGGGTTGAGACCCAGTACTTC	TRBJ2-5	.	TRBV5-1	.
CASSFQGSYEQYF	TGTGCCAGCAGTTTCCAGGGCTCCTACGAGCAGTACTTC	TRBJ2-7	.	TRBV27	.
CASRSAHNYEQYF	TGTGCCAGCAGGTCTGCCCACAACTACGAGCAGTACTTC	TRBJ2-7	.	TRBV7-9	.